The TCR beta chain under discussion was sequenced for a study of T cells in Graves' hyperthyroidism and ophthalmopathy. Broader study findings: Most thyroid clonotypes expanded above 0.001 were also detected in blood.

Turning to this clonotype: Its cognate antigen is unknown.

RNA transcripts gave rise to amplified TCR beta CDR3 regions. In the first-round RT-PCR of the TCR CDR3, the HTBI primer set was used. One entry per CDR3 protein results from TCRdb running MiXCR on the multiplex PCR reads. The top ten hold 30% to 40% of the sample, which has 45,000 to 50,000 distinct CDR3 sequences, roughly 49% seen once. The CDR3 has 14 residues. The germline CDR1 and CDR2 sequences are SGDLS and YYNGEE. V was cut by 0 bases and J by 7 bases, with 8 bases left in between. Sequencing was performed on peripheral blood or thyroid tissue (not recorded which). This chain connects TRBV9 to TRBJ1-6, with no clear D. This sequence was found in a woman in her forties or fifties with Graves' hyperthyroidism. The CDR3 DNA follows: TGTGCCAGCAGCGTAGTTTTCGCGAATTCACCCCTCCACTTT. It codes for CASSVVFANSPLHF.